What follows are 23 T cell receptor beta chains derived from one specimen sequenced in a study of CD8 T cells in Susac syndrome (dated by TCRdb to between 2017 and 2020). The library was prepared using the immunoSEQ multiplex PCR assay. RNA was extracted with the RNeasy kit and 0.5 to 1 ug was reverse transcribed using random hexamers. TCRdb redid the processing of the public reads, applying fastp at Q25 and MiXCR, and retained in-frame beta chains. CDR3 protein duplicates are merged, each entry listing the most common genes and DNA. The sample records around 280,000 distinct CDR3 sequences, around 92% of which are singletons. The leading ten clones occupy roughly 0.059% of the sample. Sequences were obtained from CD4+ T cells from PBMCs. The receptors originated from a human donor with multiple sclerosis.

This clonotype was observed a single time. This chain uses TRBV30 with TRBJ1-2, with D hard to call. The germline V and J ends were trimmed by 2 bases and 7 bases, with 14 bases remaining between them. Germline assignment: CDR1 GTSNPN and CDR2 SVGIG (reference sequence). CDR3 length: 13 residues. This chain's CDR3 is CAWSPPESRGYTF. The CDR3 nucleotides read TGTGCCTGGAGTCCACCCGAAAGCCGTGGCTACACCTTC.

The chain has TRBV29-1 and TRBJ2-2, with TRBD1 as a possible D gene (6 bases). CDR3 length equals 12 residues. V was pared by 7 bases and J by 6 bases, with 12 bases between. CDR1 is SQVTM and CDR2 is ANQGSEA in the germline V gene. In nucleotides, the CDR3 is TGCAGCGGATACAGGGATCCCGGGGAGCTGTTTTTT. Protein sequence: CSGYRDPGELFF.

The genes are TRBV2 and TRBJ2-1; 15 nucleotides agree with TRBD2. This CDR3 has 16 amino acids. From germline, CDR1 is SNHLY and CDR2 FYNNEI. With 3 bases clipped from V and 6 bases from J, the junction kept 3 bases outside the gene matches. As DNA, the CDR3 is TGTGCCAGCAGTGAGGGGGGACTAGCGGGAGGCAATGAGCAGTTCTTC. This gives the protein CASSEGGLAGGNEQFF.

The chain is built from TRBV9 and TRBJ2-1; D unclear. The germline gives CDR1 SGDLS, CDR2 YYNGEE. The V gene lost 0 bases and the J gene lost 2 bases, with 9 bases spanning the gap. The CDR3 extends over 15 amino acids. The CDR3: CASSVGSVAYNEQFF. For the CDR3, the DNA is TGTGCCAGCAGCGTAGGCAGCGTGGCCTACAATGAGCAGTTCTTC.

The rearrangement links TRBV18 to TRBJ1-2, with 8 bases fitting TRBD1. The CDR3 loop spans 16 amino acids. Per the germline V gene, CDR1 is KGHSH and CDR2 is LQKENI. After removal of 6 bases from V and 4 bases from J, the junction contained 13 bases not matched to a gene. CDR3 sequence reads: CASSRPGGASPYGYTF. DNA for the CDR3: TGTGCCAGCTCTCGTCCAGGGGGCGCCTCCCCCTATGGCTACACCTTC.

The chain couples TRBV3-1 to TRBJ2-1; D remains unclear. CDR3 size: 14 residues. Trimming stripped 2 bases from V and 8 bases from J, with 13 bases between. Per germline, CDR1 LGHDT and CDR2 YNNKEL (reference sequence). CDR3 nucleotides: TGTGCCAGCAGCCAAAGAGGACCTGGGGATGAGCAGTTCTTC. This codes for CASSQRGPGDEQFF.

The genes are TRBV25-1 and TRBJ1-2; D possibly corresponds to TRBD1 (5 bases). Germline V gene lookup returns CDR1 MGHDK and CDR2 SYGVNS. This CDR3 is built from 17 residues. V was cut by 5 bases and J by 0 bases, with 19 bases left in between. The CDR3, as DNA: TGTGCCAGCAGTTCGAGGGGACTTCCGTTTACTAACTATGGCTACACCTTC. As protein: CASSSRGLPFTNYGYTF.

This chain's CDR3 is CASSLVGAGAGGDTQYF. The CDR3 nucleotides are TGTGCCAGCAGCTTGGTGGGGGCGGGGGCCGGCGGAGATACGCAGTATTTT. This chain connects TRBV5-5 to TRBJ2-3, with D possibly being TRBD2 (7 bases). The germline CDR1 and CDR2 sequences are SGHKS and YYEKEE (reference sequence). Trimming cost V 0 bases and J 5 bases, with 19 bases left between them. The CDR3 extends over 17 amino acids.

This sequence joins TRBV2 and TRBJ2-3, with unresolved D. Trimming cost V 5 bases and J 1 base, with 7 bases left between them. CDR1 SNHLY and CDR2 FYNNEI come from the germline V gene. CDR3 size: 13 residues. CDR3 loop: CASSIIGTDTQYF. As DNA, the CDR3 is TGTGCCAGCAGTATAATCGGCACAGATACGCAGTATTTT.

This sequence joins TRBV4-2 and TRBJ2-1; D is undetermined. Trimming shortened V by 2 bases and J by 7 bases, and 3 bases separated the two germline ends. Looked up from germline, CDR1 is LGHNA and CDR2 is YNFKEQ. This CDR3 contains 11 residues. The CDR3 sequence: CASSQPNEQFF. The CDR3 coding sequence is TGTGCCAGCAGCCAACCTAATGAGCAGTTCTTC.

The chain uses TRBV6-6 and TRBJ2-1, with 10 positions matching TRBD2. The CDR3 length is 14 residues. V shed 5 bases, J shed 12 bases, and the junction held 10 bases outside the gene matches. The V gene's germline CDR1 is MNHNY and CDR2 SVGAGI (reference sequence). The CDR3 coding sequence is TGTGCCAGCAGTGCCGGGACTAGCGCCCAAGGGCAGTTCTTC. Encoded protein: CASSAGTSAQGQFF.

This sequence joins TRBV18 and TRBJ2-7; D is unresolved. Germline V gene lookup returns CDR1 KGHSH and CDR2 LQKENI. This CDR3 has 14 amino acids. Trimming cost V 6 bases and J 0 bases, with 12 bases left between them. CDR3 region: CASSPRASSYEQYF. In DNA form, the CDR3 reads TGTGCCAGCTCGCCCAGAGCCAGCTCCTACGAGCAGTACTTC.

The rearrangement joins TRBV7-9 to TRBJ1-4; TRBD1 aligns across 7 bases. The CDR3 has 17 amino acids. The junction had 9 bases not matched to a gene; V was cut back by 5 bases and J by 0 bases. Per germline, CDR1 SEHNR and CDR2 FQNEAQ (reference sequence). The CDR3, as DNA: TGTGCCAGCAGCCCATTCTACGGGACAGCAACTAATGAAAAACTGTTTTTT. It specifies CASSPFYGTATNEKLFF.

The V call is TRBV7-8, the J call TRBJ2-6, with D possibly matching TRBD2 (7 bases). The CDR3 spans 19 residues. Looked up from germline, CDR1 is SGHVS and CDR2 is FQNEAQ. V was trimmed by 2 bases and J by 0 bases, leaving 17 bases between them. The DNA for the CDR3 is TGTGCCAGCAGCTTAAGGGGGGCGGGAGAGGTCTCTGGGGCCAACGTCCTGACTTTC. Its protein is CASSLRGAGEVSGANVLTF.

The rearrangement joins TRBV4-1 to TRBJ1-4; D gene uncertain. The germline gives CDR1 MGHRA, CDR2 YSYEKL. This CDR3 is 16 amino acids long. V lost 4 bases and J 3 bases, leaving 15 bases between the germline ends. CDR3 DNA: TGCGCCAGCAGCCTCACGCCGGGGTTGGCTAATGAAAAACTGTTTTTT. Its translation: CASSLTPGLANEKLFF.

This clonotype has only one observation. V and J are TRBV6-6 and TRBJ1-3; D not resolved. Germline V CDR1 and CDR2: MNHNY, SVGAGI (reference sequence). The CDR3 extends over 14 amino acids. V was shortened by 2 bases and J by 0 bases, with 5 bases between the two germline ends. The CDR3 bases are TGTGCCAGCAGTTACGGGGACTCTGGAAACACCATATATTTT. It translates to CASSYGDSGNTIYF.

The V call is TRBV7-2, the J call TRBJ2-5, with 8 bases identical to TRBD2. The V gene end was trimmed by 1 base and the J gene end by 1 base; junction bases not matched to a gene: 8. The CDR3 has 17 residues. Germline values: CDR1 SGHTA, CDR2 FQGNSA. The CDR3 spells CASSLVFSGIRQETQYF. The CDR3 nucleotides read TGTGCCAGCAGCTTAGTCTTTAGCGGGATACGCCAAGAGACCCAGTACTTC. Full variable domain (rest looked up from reference TRBV7-2 and TRBJ2-5): GAGVSQSPSNKVTEKGKDVELRCDPISGHTALYWYRQSLGQGLEFLIYFQGNSAPDKSGLPSDRFSAERTGGSVSTLTIQRTQQEDSAVYLCASSLVFSGIRQETQYFGPGTRLLVL.

The chain employs TRBV5-1 and TRBJ2-5; D may be TRBD2 (6 bases). This CDR3 has 13 amino acids. Germline loops: CDR1 SGHRS, CDR2 YFSETQ. The V gene lost 7 bases and the J gene lost 4 bases, with 14 bases spanning the gap. CDR3 sequence: CASRDSGRETQYF. The CDR3, as DNA: TGCGCCAGCCGGGACTCTGGGAGAGAGACCCAGTACTTC. Looking up the rest from reference TRBV5-1 and TRBJ2-5 gives the full variable domain: KAGVTQTPRYLIKTRGQQVTLSCSPISGHRSVSWYQQTPGQGLQFLFEYFSETQRNKGNFPGRFSGRQFSNSRSEMNVSTLELGDSALYLCASRDSGRETQYFGPGTRLLVL.

The chain carries TRBV19 and TRBJ2-1; perhaps TRBD1 as D (6 bases). The germline V and J ends were trimmed by 7 bases and 0 bases, with 19 bases remaining between them. There are 17 residues in the CDR3. CDR1 LNHDA and CDR2 SQIVND come from the germline V gene (reference sequence). CDR3 protein: CASTRAGTTSSYNEQFF. The CDR3 DNA reads as TGTGCCAGTACCCGAGCCGGGACAACGAGCTCCTACAATGAGCAGTTCTTC.

This clonotype is a singleton in its sample. The V gene is TRBV27, the J gene TRBJ2-7; 11 nucleotides line up with TRBD2. Germline V gives CDR1 MNHEY, CDR2 SMNVEV (reference sequence). V lost 6 bases to trimming and J lost 6 bases; unmatched junction nucleotides: 13. The CDR3 runs to 16 residues. CDR3 nucleotide sequence: TGTGCCAGCAGCCCTTATCGACGACTAGCGGGGCTCGAGCAGTACTTC. This codes for CASSPYRRLAGLEQYF.

The J gene is TRBJ1-3, the V gene TRBV6-1, with D tentatively TRBD1 (6 bases). Germline lookup yields CDR1 MNHNS and CDR2 SASEGT. V was shortened by 7 bases and J by 0 bases, with 13 bases between the two germline ends. The CDR3 length is 15 residues. The CDR3, as DNA: TGTGCCAGCACCGGACAGCTGAGCTCTGGAAACACCATATATTTT. Translation: CASTGQLSSGNTIYF.

This chain connects TRBV6-2 or TRBV6-3 to TRBJ2-7, with TRBD1 matching 9 bases. The length of the CDR3 is 15 residues. Per germline, CDR1 MNHEY and CDR2 SVGEGT. V was clipped by 7 bases and J by 3 bases; unmatched bases: 10. CDR3 in amino acids: CASTNSGQGFYEQYF. In nucleotides, the CDR3 is TGTGCCAGCACCAACAGTGGACAGGGGTTCTACGAGCAGTACTTC.

The rearrangement uses TRBV12-3 or TRBV12-4 and TRBJ1-1; D ambiguous. Deletions cut 2 bases from V and 0 bases from J, with 7 bases between. This CDR3 contains 14 residues. DNA for the CDR3: TGTGCCAGCAGTTTACAGCCTTTGAACACTGAAGCTTTCTTT. This sequence encodes CASSLQPLNTEAFF.